One sample yielded the 20 T cell receptor beta chains listed below, sequenced in a study of T cell changes during pregnancy in multiple sclerosis. Assay used: immunoSEQ multiplex PCR; TCRdb lists only in-frame clones, some missing. The sample has about 110,000 clones; just under 95% are singletons. Sequencing was performed on peripheral blood, taken after pregnancy. Receptors were obtained from a female donor with multiple sclerosis, enrolled in a pregnancy study.

V is TRBV7-9 and J is TRBJ1-2, with 7 bases identical to TRBD1. The length of the CDR3 is 15 residues. Trimming at V came to 5 bases and at J to 8 bases, leaving 14 bases not matched to a gene. Germline CDR1 SEHNR, CDR2 FQNEAQ (reference sequence). The CDR3 region is CASSGRNRGSSGYTF. DNA for the CDR3: TGTGCCAGCAGCGGGAGAAACAGGGGTTCCAGCGGCTACACCTTC.

This clone was picked up a small number of times. The chain couples TRBV10-2 to TRBJ2-4; 7 bases are a match to TRBD1. The V gene's germline CDR1 is WSHSY and CDR2 SAAADI. This CDR3 contains 13 residues. V shed 3 bases, J shed 9 bases, and the junction held 5 bases outside the gene matches. The DNA for the CDR3 is TGCGCCAGCAGTGAAGGGGGCGGTCGCATTCAGTACTTC. Translating gives CASSEGGGRIQYF.

CDR3 region: CASSLWTRTDTQYF. The CDR3, as DNA: TGCGCCAGCAGCTTGTGGACTAGGACAGATACGCAGTATTTT. The rearrangement links TRBV5-1 to TRBJ2-3, with TRBD2 matching 7 bases. The V gene end was trimmed by 1 base and the J gene end by 3 bases; junction bases not matched to a gene: 2. CDR3 length equals 14 residues. Germline CDR1 is SGHRS and CDR2 is YFSETQ.

CDR3 nucleotide sequence: TGTGCCAGCTCCCCTCAGGCTTACTACGAGCAGTACTTC. This sequence encodes CASSPQAYYEQYF. The chain is built from TRBV18 and TRBJ2-7; D gene ambiguous. CDR1 is KGHSH and CDR2 is LQKENI in the germline V gene. The CDR3 has 13 residues. Deletions cut 6 bases from V and 3 bases from J, with 12 bases between. Full variable domain (outside the CDR3, taken from reference TRBV18 and TRBJ2-7): NAGVMQNPRHLVRRRGQEARLRCSPMKGHSHVYWYRQLPEEGLKFMVYLQKENIIDESGMPKERFSAEFPKEGPSILRIQQVVRGDSAAYFCASSPQAYYEQYFGPGTRLTVT.

The chain carries TRBV5-1 and TRBJ1-1, with D perhaps matching TRBD1 (6 bases). There are 15 residues in the CDR3. V was trimmed by 4 bases and J by 5 bases, leaving 18 bases between them. Germline CDR1 and CDR2: SGHRS and YFSETQ. The CDR3, as DNA: TGCGCCAGCAGCATACAGGTCGGGGGGCGAACTGAAGCTTTCTTT. Protein sequence: CASSIQVGGRTEAFF.

The gene calls are TRBV20-1 and TRBJ1-1; D unresolved. This CDR3 has 11 residues. The germline V and J ends were trimmed by 1 base and 7 bases, with 7 bases remaining between them. Germline V CDR1 and CDR2: DFQATT, SNEGSKA (reference sequence). The CDR3 region is CSARAVDEAFF. Written as DNA, the CDR3 is TGCAGTGCTAGAGCAGTTGATGAAGCTTTCTTT.

As regards this clone: This same CDR3 is encoded by further DNA sequences in the sample. The CDR3 reads CASSLAGAGNTIYF. The CDR3 DNA is TGCGCCAGCAGCTTGGCGGGGGCTGGAAACACCATATATTTT. The chain joins TRBV5-1 to TRBJ1-3, with D possibly matching TRBD1 (5 bases). V lost 0 bases and J 2 bases, leaving 6 bases between the germline ends. Germline V CDR1 and CDR2: SGHRS, YFSETQ. CDR3 size: 14 residues.

The V gene is TRBV7-2, the J gene TRBJ1-2, with 7 bases identical to TRBD1. J lost 8 bases, V lost 5 bases, and 14 bases had no gene match. The CDR3 totals 15 residues. Germline V lookup: CDR1 SGHTA, CDR2 FQGNSA. The CDR3 spells CASSPYLQTGQGYTF. The CDR3 DNA is TGTGCCAGCAGCCCATACCTACAGACAGGGCAAGGCTACACCTTC.

The chain employs TRBV19 and TRBJ1-2, with TRBD1 matching 9 bases. V was clipped by 3 bases and J by 7 bases; unmatched bases: 3. CDR3 length: 13 residues. From germline, CDR1 is LNHDA and CDR2 SQIVND (reference sequence). CDR3: CASSMGQGFGYTF. The DNA of the CDR3 is TGTGCCAGTAGTATGGGACAGGGCTTTGGCTACACCTTC. Supplemented by reference TRBV19 and TRBJ1-2, the full variable domain reads DGGITQSPKYLFRKEGQNVTLSCEQNLNHDAMYWYRQDPGQGLRLIYYSQIVNDFQKGDIAEGYSVSREKKESFPLTVTSAQKNPTAFYLCASSMGQGFGYTFGSGTRLTVV.

V is TRBV2 and J is TRBJ2-6, with 13 bases fitting TRBD2. CDR3 size: 21 residues. Germline CDR1 is SNHLY and CDR2 is FYNNEI. J lost 1 base, V lost 3 bases, and 12 bases had no gene match. The CDR3 here is CASSEATSGRVFRSGANVLTF. CDR3 sequence (DNA): TGTGCCAGCAGTGAGGCCACTAGCGGGAGGGTTTTTAGGTCTGGGGCCAACGTCCTGACTTTC.

The V and J genes are TRBV4-2 and TRBJ2-2; a weak D match, TRBD2 (5 bases). The V end lost 4 bases, the J end lost 1 base, and 10 bases lay between the germline ends. The CDR3 sequence is 15 residues long. The V gene's germline CDR1 is LGHNA and CDR2 YNFKEQ. The CDR3: CASSRERLNTGELFF. In nucleotides, the CDR3 is TGTGCCAGCAGCCGGGAGCGGCTGAACACCGGGGAGCTGTTTTTT.

The chain joins TRBV4-1 to TRBJ2-3; D call uncertain. Trimming took off 0 bases at V and 0 bases at J, with 19 bases between the two ends. Germline V lookup: CDR1 MGHRA, CDR2 YSYEKL. CDR3 length: 19 residues. The CDR3 bases are TGCGCCAGCAGCCAAGATAACCTGGGCACCTCCTCTAGCACAGATACGCAGTATTTT. Translating gives CASSQDNLGTSSSTDTQYF.

This chain connects TRBV5-1 to TRBJ2-2; the D is unclear. The CDR3 loop spans 15 amino acids. Germline V gene sequence: CDR1 SGHRS, CDR2 YFSETQ. Trimming pared 0 bases from V and 0 bases from J, leaving 6 bases between. The CDR3 spells CASSLGTTNTGELFF. The CDR3 DNA is TGCGCCAGCAGCTTGGGCACAACGAACACCGGGGAGCTGTTTTTT.

V usage is TRBV6-5 and J usage is TRBJ1-1, with 7 bases fitting TRBD1. The CDR3 is 14 amino acids. CDR1 MNHEY and CDR2 SVGAGI come from the germline V gene. V was clipped by 6 bases and J by 6 bases; unmatched bases: 10. The CDR3 loop is CASSAGQRRSEAFF. CDR3 nucleotides: TGTGCCAGCAGCGCGGGACAGAGGAGGTCTGAAGCTTTCTTT.

This sequence joins TRBV5-1 and TRBJ2-2; the match to TRBD1 covers 9 bases. The ends lost 0 bases at V and 6 bases at J; junction bases unmatched: 9. Germline V gene lookup returns CDR1 SGHRS and CDR2 YFSETQ. The CDR3 has 17 amino acids. CDR3 protein: CASSLEGTGFGAGELFF. The CDR3 coding sequence is TGCGCCAGCAGCTTGGAAGGGACAGGGTTCGGGGCCGGGGAGCTGTTTTTT.

This rearrangement joins TRBV30 to TRBJ1-5, with D perhaps TRBD1 (5 bases). The CDR3 extends over 13 amino acids. The V end lost 2 bases, the J end lost 6 bases, and 11 bases lay between the germline ends. Germline CDR1 reads GTSNPN; CDR2 reads SVGIG (reference sequence). DNA of the CDR3: TGTGCCTGGAGTCCGGGGGTACGTCAGCCCCAGCATTTT. Amino acids: CAWSPGVRQPQHF.

V usage is TRBV7-8 and J usage is TRBJ2-7, with D perhaps matching TRBD2 (5 bases). The germline V gene encodes CDR1 SGHVS and CDR2 FQNEAQ. Trimming shortened V by 0 bases and J by 5 bases, and 14 bases separated the two germline ends. This CDR3 is 15 amino acids long. CDR3 DNA sequence: TGTGCCAGCAGCTTAGCGCCCTTGCGGGTCAACGAGCAGTACTTC. Encoded protein: CASSLAPLRVNEQYF.

The V gene is TRBV7-3, the J gene TRBJ2-1; TRBD2 agrees at 10 bases. This CDR3 region has 13 residues. With V trimmed by 6 bases and J by 5 bases, 1 base remained unmatched. Germline V gene lookup returns CDR1 SGHTA and CDR2 FQGTGA. DNA of the CDR3: TGTGCCAGCAGTCTAGCGGGAGACAATGAGCAGTTCTTC. Its protein product is CASSLAGDNEQFF.

The chain joins TRBV6-1 to TRBJ2-3; D is undetermined. This CDR3 comprises 14 residues. Germline V gene data show CDR1 as MNHNS and CDR2 as SASEGT. With 2 bases removed from V and 0 bases from J, the gap between germline ends came to 6 bases. In nucleotides, the CDR3 is TGTGCCAGCAGTGAACTTTATAGCACAGATACGCAGTATTTT. It codes for CASSELYSTDTQYF.

In this sample, this clone turned up once. The chain is built from TRBV19 and TRBJ2-1; 7 bases map to TRBD1. Germline assignment: CDR1 LNHDA and CDR2 SQIVND (reference sequence). There are 15 residues in the CDR3. V shed 5 bases, J shed 1 base, and the junction held 5 bases outside the gene matches. The CDR3 reads CASSSRQGSYNEQFF. The CDR3 nucleotides are TGTGCCAGTAGTTCCCGACAGGGTTCCTACAATGAGCAGTTCTTC.